This passage covers 18 T cell receptor beta chains from one sample sequenced in a study of cytomegalovirus exposure and HLA in healthy donors. A multiplex PCR was run with 60 Vbeta primers and 13 Jbeta primers. TCRdb's copy holds only in-frame clones and misses some; the assay was immunoSEQ multiplex PCR. The sample has roughly 180,000 clones, roughly 84% seen once. Sequenced: PBMCs. These receptors all come from a male donor in good health and CMV-seronegative.

CDR3 DNA: TGCGCCAGCAGCTTGGGACAGGGATCGACTTCACCCCTCCACTTT. It yields the protein CASSLGQGSTSPLHF. The J gene is TRBJ1-6, the V gene TRBV5-1; TRBD1 matches 7 bases. Germline values: CDR1 SGHRS, CDR2 YFSETQ. This CDR3 contains 15 residues. Trimming at V came to 0 bases and at J to 9 bases, leaving 6 bases not matched to a gene.

This clone appeared once. The CDR3 is CASSLAGQNTGELFF. The CDR3 bases are TGTGCCAGCAGCTTAGCGGGACAGAACACCGGGGAGCTGTTTTTT. This chain connects TRBV7-9 to TRBJ2-2; possible D gene TRBD1, 6 bases. CDR1 is SEHNR, CDR2 FQNEAQ, per germline (reference sequence). Trimming took 0 bases from V and 1 from J, leaving 6 bases between them. The CDR3 totals 15 residues.

The CDR3 sequence is CASSGPAGLAYEQYF. CDR3 nucleotides: TGTGCCAGCAGTGGACCGGCGGGACTAGCCTACGAGCAGTACTTC. The genes are TRBV6-1 and TRBJ2-7; 8 nucleotides match TRBD2. The trim removed 4 bases at V and 2 bases at J, leaving 7 bases unmatched. This CDR3 is 15 amino acids long. From germline, CDR1 is MNHNS and CDR2 SASEGT.

The chain couples TRBV28 to TRBJ2-1; D might be TRBD2 (6 bases). The ends were cut back, 3 bases at V and 1 base at J, with 13 bases in the middle. Germline values: CDR1 MDHEN, CDR2 SYDVKM. This CDR3 spans 16 amino acids. CDR3 DNA sequence: TGTGCCAGCAGTTTGACGGAGGGAGCATCCTACAATGAGCAGTTCTTC. This encodes CASSLTEGASYNEQFF.

This clone was observed once. V is TRBV7-9 and J is TRBJ2-7, with D perhaps matching TRBD1 (5 bases). The ends were cut back, 4 bases at V and 4 bases at J, with 8 bases in the middle. The CDR3 sequence is 12 residues long. Germline lookup yields CDR1 SEHNR and CDR2 FQNEAQ (reference sequence). The CDR3 bases are TGTGCCAGCAGCTCCAGGGTTTACGAGCAGTACTTC. This encodes CASSSRVYEQYF.

The rearrangement joins TRBV2 to TRBJ2-1, with D possibly TRBD2 on 6 matching bases. The germline CDR1 and CDR2 sequences are SNHLY and FYNNEI. The CDR3 totals 15 residues. The V gene lost 4 bases and the J gene lost 5 bases, with 15 bases spanning the gap. In nucleotides, the CDR3 is TGTGCCAGCAGTGGATCCTCGGTAGCGGACAATGAGCAGTTCTTC. Its translation is CASSGSSVADNEQFF.

V gene TRBV5-1 combines with J gene TRBJ1-1; D unclear. The V and J ends lost 1 base and 0 bases respectively, with 7 bases between them. CDR3 length: 14 amino acids. Germline V CDR1 and CDR2: SGHRS, YFSETQ. The CDR3 DNA reads TGCGCCAGCAGCTTGAACAGCATGAACACTGAAGCTTTCTTT. Amino acid sequence: CASSLNSMNTEAFF.

V usage is TRBV19 and J usage is TRBJ2-2, with D hard to call. Germline CDR1 and CDR2: LNHDA and SQIVND (reference sequence). Trimming took 1 base from V and 1 from J, leaving 4 bases between them. This CDR3 has 14 amino acids. The DNA for the CDR3 is TGTGCCAGTAGTATAGGACAGAACACCGGGGAGCTGTTTTTT. Its translation: CASSIGQNTGELFF. The complete variable domain, with remaining parts taken from reference TRBV19 and TRBJ2-2, reads DGGITQSPKYLFRKEGQNVTLSCEQNLNHDAMYWYRQDPGQGLRLIYYSQIVNDFQKGDIAEGYSVSREKKESFPLTVTSAQKNPTAFYLCASSIGQNTGELFFGEGSRLTVL.

The J gene is TRBJ2-7, the V gene TRBV9, with a possible D match to TRBD2 (5 bases). The germline CDR1 and CDR2 sequences are SGDLS and YYNGEE. Trimming removed 3 bases from V and 4 bases from J, with 11 bases in between. The CDR3 extends over 13 amino acids. As DNA, the CDR3 is TGTGCCAGCAGCGCTAGCCTACAGTACGAGCAGTACTTC. Translating gives CASSASLQYEQYF.

The chain carries TRBV2 and TRBJ2-7; possible D gene TRBD1, 5 bases. Trimming removed 6 bases at V and 3 bases at J, with 12 bases between. Germline-derived CDR1 and CDR2 are SNHLY and FYNNEI. The CDR3 extends over 13 amino acids. The DNA of the CDR3 is TGTGCCAGCAGCGCAGGGTTAGACTACGAGCAGTACTTC. Translated, it gives CASSAGLDYEQYF.

The count of this clone is one. The chain combines TRBV9 with TRBJ1-1; D not resolved. Germline CDR1 reads SGDLS; CDR2 reads YYNGEE. This CDR3 has 17 amino acids. The V end was cut by 3 bases, the J end by 0 bases, with 18 bases between. This CDR3 is CASSAQKSPLMNTEAFF. The CDR3 coding sequence is TGTGCCAGCAGCGCCCAAAAGAGTCCGTTAATGAACACTGAAGCTTTCTTT.

This clone was recorded a few times. The V gene is TRBV7-3, the J gene TRBJ2-1; TRBD2 matches 11 bases. In germline, CDR1 is SGHTA, CDR2 FQGTGA. The trim removed 5 bases at V and 3 bases at J, leaving 3 bases unmatched. The CDR3 consists of 15 residues. The CDR3 here is CASSPTSGDYNEQFF. Written as DNA, the CDR3 is TGTGCCAGCAGCCCGACTAGCGGGGACTACAATGAGCAGTTCTTC.

CDR3 DNA: TGTGCCAGCAGATCGGGGGACTGGAAGGCCTACGAGCAGTACTTC. Its protein product is CASRSGDWKAYEQYF. The chain combines TRBV6-5 with TRBJ2-5; perhaps TRBD2 as D (6 bases). The closer fit of TRBJ2-7 to the DNA end suggests the J call may be wrong. The CDR3 is 15 amino acids. Germline CDR1 reads MNHEY; CDR2 reads SVGAGI.

The V call is TRBV10-2, the J call TRBJ2-3; D uncertain. Looked up from germline, CDR1 is WSHSY and CDR2 is SAAADI. V lost 3 bases and J lost 5, with 18 bases in between. This CDR3 has 16 residues. The CDR3 region has the DNA TGCGCCAGCAGTGATTACTGGGCTGGCTCGGTAGATACGCAGTATTTT. It specifies CASSDYWAGSVDTQYF.

This clone was seen a few times. The chain couples TRBV6-5 to TRBJ2-1; 8 positions agree with TRBD1. CDR3 size: 14 residues. Germline CDR1 and CDR2: MNHEY and SVGAGI. V shed 2 bases and J 9 bases; nucleotides not matched to a gene: 6. Here the CDR3 DNA reads TGTGCCAGCAGTTACACAGACAGGGGCGGTGAGCAGTTCTTC. Amino acids: CASSYTDRGGEQFF.

CDR3 bases: TGTGCCAGCAGCGGGAGCATTGGTGGTGAGCAGTTCTTC. This translates into CASSGSIGGEQFF. The chain combines TRBV11-3 with TRBJ2-1; the D gene is possibly TRBD2 (5 bases). CDR1 is SGHNT and CDR2 is YENEEA in the germline V gene. Trimming left V 5 bases short and J 9 bases short, with 14 bases between. The CDR3 extends over 13 amino acids.

The chain carries TRBV4-2 and TRBJ2-5; 14 nucleotides align to TRBD2. Trimming removed 3 bases from V and 5 bases from J; junction bases left unmatched: 5. This CDR3 is built from 16 residues. Germline V gene lookup returns CDR1 LGHNA and CDR2 YNFKEQ. The CDR3 reads CASSQGGLAGAETQYF. CDR3 nucleotide sequence: TGTGCCAGCAGCCAGGGGGGACTAGCGGGAGCCGAGACCCAGTACTTC.

J is TRBJ2-4 and V is TRBV2; 10 bases are shared with TRBD2. V lost 2 bases, J lost 16 bases, and 5 bases stayed unmatched. Germline assignment: CDR1 SNHLY and CDR2 FYNNEI. The CDR3 consists of 12 residues. CDR3 amino acids: CASSEWASGGYF. The DNA for the CDR3 is TGTGCCAGCAGTGAATGGGCTAGCGGGGGTTACTTC.